The 15 T cell receptor beta chains presented below share a single source sample, sequenced in a study of Graves' ophthalmopathy and Graves' hyperthyroidism. RNA transcripts provided the template for amplifying TCR beta CDR3 regions. Following a first-round RT-PCR that used HTBI primers, a second-round multiplex PCR was carried out. In TCRdb, the multiplex PCR reads were re-called with MiXCR into one record per CDR3 protein. The sample includes 1 million to 1.3 million distinct CDR3 sequences, about 40% of them seen just once. Input material: peripheral blood or thyroid tissue (not recorded which). These receptors originate from an adult man with Graves' hyperthyroidism.

This clonotype came up once. J is TRBJ2-5 and V is TRBV6-2 or TRBV6-3, with 7 bases that match TRBD1. Near its end, the DNA agrees better with TRBJ2-7, so the J call may be wrong. The CDR3 covers 15 residues. Germline CDR1 and CDR2: MNHEY and SVGEGT. CDR3 DNA sequence: TGTGCCAGCAGTCCTAGACAGGGCATCTTCTACGAGCAGTACTTC. It codes for CASSPRQGIFYEQYF.

In its sample, this clonotype was seen many times. The rearrangement uses TRBV14 and TRBJ1-2, with unresolved D. Germline lookup yields CDR1 SGHDN and CDR2 FVKESK. The CDR3 runs to 13 residues. V was cut by 4 bases and J by 4 bases, with 10 bases left in between. The CDR3 protein is CASSPPGVYGYTF. Here the CDR3 DNA reads TGTGCCAGCAGCCCGCCCGGAGTCTATGGCTACACCTTC.

This clonotype showed up just a few times. A much bigger clone sits one base away, suggesting this may be a read error. The rearrangement uses TRBV24-1 and TRBJ2-2; 7 bases align to TRBD1. The germline V gene encodes CDR1 KGHDR and CDR2 SFDVKD. This CDR3 region has 15 residues. V shed 1 base, J shed 6 bases, and the junction held 4 bases outside the gene matches. DNA for the CDR3: TGTGCCACCAGTGATTTAGGGGGCGACGCCGGGGAGCTGTTTTTT. Translation: CATSDLGGDAGELFF.

The gene calls are TRBV20-1 and TRBJ2-5; the match to TRBD2 covers 16 bases. The CDR3 extends over 17 amino acids. Germline V gene lookup returns CDR1 DFQATT and CDR2 SNEGSKA (reference sequence). The junction had 7 bases not matched to a gene; V was cut back by 1 base and J by 5 bases. CDR3 in amino acids: CSARVGLAGGPRETQYF. The CDR3 DNA follows: TGCAGTGCTAGAGTGGGACTAGCGGGAGGGCCCCGTGAGACCCAGTACTTC.

This clonotype was recorded at least ten times. This chain uses TRBV11-3 with TRBJ1-1, with D tentatively TRBD1 (5 bases). Germline lookup yields CDR1 SGHNT and CDR2 YENEEA. This CDR3 is 13 amino acids long. V was shortened by 8 bases and J by 11 bases, with 21 bases between the two germline ends. The CDR3 sequence is CASATGETGGAFF. The CDR3, as DNA: TGTGCCAGCGCTACCGGGGAGACTGGGGGGGCTTTCTTT.

The chain carries TRBV5-1 and TRBJ2-5; TRBD1 agrees at 8 bases. Germline V lookup: CDR1 SGHRS, CDR2 YFSETQ. The CDR3 totals 14 residues. Losses at the gene ends were 3 bases for V and 5 bases for J; bases not matched to a gene: 6. The CDR3, as DNA: TGCGCCAGCAGCTCGGGACAGGCAGGGGAGACCCAGTACTTC. Its protein is CASSSGQAGETQYF.

V is TRBV4-3 and J is TRBJ2-7; a possible D gene is TRBD1 (6 bases). CDR1 is LGHNA, CDR2 YSLEER, per germline. The CDR3 length is 15 residues. The ends were cut back, 1 base at V and 2 bases at J, with 12 bases in the middle. CDR3 coding DNA: TGCGCCAGCAGCCAAGCTCAGGGGTTTGCCTACGAGCAGTACTTC. Protein product: CASSQAQGFAYEQYF.

This sequence joins TRBV11-2 and TRBJ2-7, with D perhaps matching TRBD2 (6 bases). This CDR3 is 15 amino acids long. Trimming cost V 5 bases and J 6 bases, with 20 bases left between them. The V gene's germline CDR1 is SGHAT and CDR2 FQNNGV. CDR3 nucleotide sequence: TGTGCCAGCAGCGCGGGGCAGTTGTCCCTCTCCGAGCAGTACTTC. As protein: CASSAGQLSLSEQYF.

The chain has TRBV9 and TRBJ1-2, with 7 bases matching TRBD1. The V and J ends lost 2 bases and 3 bases, in that order; junction bases with no gene match: 7. The CDR3 runs 15 residues. Germline V CDR1 and CDR2: SGDLS, YYNGEE. CDR3 protein: CASSVGLTGDYGYTF. The CDR3 region has the DNA TGTGCCAGCAGCGTGGGACTTACAGGGGACTATGGCTACACCTTC.

The chain recombines TRBV7-9 with TRBJ2-7, with a weak D call TRBD1 (6 bases). The CDR3 loop spans 15 amino acids. Germline loops: CDR1 SEHNR, CDR2 FQNEAQ (reference sequence). V gave up 0 bases and J gave up 3 bases, with 12 bases separating them. The CDR3 loop reads CASSLAQGQSYEQYF. In DNA form, the CDR3 reads TGTGCCAGCAGCTTAGCGCAGGGGCAGAGCTACGAGCAGTACTTC. The variable domain in full, completed from reference TRBV7-9 and TRBJ2-7, reads DTGVSQNPRHKITKRGQNVTFRCDPISEHNRLYWYRQTLGQGPEFLTYFQNEAQLEKSRLLSDRFSAERPKGSFSTLEIQRTEQGDSAMYLCASSLAQGQSYEQYFGPGTRLTVT.

The chain combines TRBV6-5 with TRBJ2-7, with TRBD1 matching 7 bases. Germline V gene data show CDR1 as MNHEY and CDR2 as SVGAGI. V shed 11 bases, J shed 4 bases, and the junction held 11 bases outside the gene matches. The CDR3 length is 13 residues. CDR3 residues: CAATQGVQYEQYF. DNA of the CDR3: TGTGCCGCGACGCAGGGGGTACAGTACGAGCAGTACTTC.

This clonotype was recorded a few times. V gene TRBV5-8 combines with J gene TRBJ2-5; a weak D match, TRBD1 (6 bases). Trimming took 2 bases from V and 2 from J, leaving 13 bases between them. The CDR3 totals 15 residues. Per germline, CDR1 SGHTS and CDR2 YDEGEE. The CDR3 protein is CASSFLDRNQETQYF. For the CDR3, the DNA is TGTGCCAGCAGCTTTCTGGACAGAAATCAAGAGACCCAGTACTTC.

The table lists this clonotype with many counts. The genes are TRBV29-1 and TRBJ2-7; D is perhaps TRBD1 (6 bases). CDR1 SQVTM and CDR2 ANQGSEA come from the germline V gene. The CDR3 length is 12 residues. Between the trimmed V and J ends, which lost 4 bases and 2 bases, there was a span of 9 bases. This chain's CDR3 is CSVGWDTYEQYF. In DNA form, the CDR3 reads TGCAGCGTTGGATGGGACACCTACGAGCAGTACTTC.

The chain is built from TRBV12-3 or TRBV12-4 and TRBJ2-5; D tentatively fits TRBD1 or TRBD2 (6 bases each). V shed 3 bases and J shed 4 bases, with 18 bases lying between them. The CDR3 length is 16 residues. The CDR3 protein is CASSFFRGGTGETQYF. The CDR3 DNA reads TGTGCCAGCAGTTTTTTCAGGGGAGGTACGGGAGAGACCCAGTACTTC.

Concerning this clonotype itself: Since a much larger clone is just one base distant, this may be a read error. The V call is TRBV14, the J call TRBJ2-6, with TRBD2 matching over 8 bases. The CDR3 totals 16 residues. The germline gives CDR1 SGHDN, CDR2 FVKESK. The junction had 0 bases not matched to a gene; V was cut back by 0 bases and J by 2 bases. This chain's CDR3 is CASSQDGGAGANVLTF. As DNA, the CDR3 is TGTGCCAGCAGCCAAGACGGGGGGGCTGGGGCCAACGTCCTGACTTTC.